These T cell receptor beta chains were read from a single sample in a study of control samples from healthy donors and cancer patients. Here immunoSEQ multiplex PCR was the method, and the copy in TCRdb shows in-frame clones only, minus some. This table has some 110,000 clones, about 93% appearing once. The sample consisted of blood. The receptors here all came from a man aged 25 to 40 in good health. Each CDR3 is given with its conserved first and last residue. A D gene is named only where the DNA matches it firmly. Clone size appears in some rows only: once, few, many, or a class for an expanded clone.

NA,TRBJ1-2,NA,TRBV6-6,CASSPQVDGYTF,TGTGCCAGCAGTCCTCAGGTGGATGGCTACACCTTC
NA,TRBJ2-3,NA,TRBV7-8,CASSLGRRTDTQYF,TGTGCCAGCAGCTTAGGCAGGAGGACAGATACGCAGTATTTT
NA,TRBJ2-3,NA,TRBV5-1,CASRASTDTQYF,TGCGCCAGCAGGGCGTCCACAGATACGCAGTATTTT
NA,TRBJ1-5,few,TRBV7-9,CASSTGSKPHQPQHF,TGTGCCAGCAGCACGGGGTCTAAGCCACATCAGCCCCAGCATTTT
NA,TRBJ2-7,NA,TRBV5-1,CASSLAVGGPNYEQYF,TGCGCCAGCAGCTTGGCGGTGGGGGGCCCCAATTACGAGCAGTACTTC
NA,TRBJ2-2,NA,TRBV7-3,CATREGARSGELFF,TGTGCCACTAGGGAGGGGGCGAGGTCCGGGGAGCTGTTTTTT
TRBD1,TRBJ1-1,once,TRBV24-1,CATSDKKQGADSEAFF,TGTGCCACCAGTGATAAGAAACAGGGGGCCGATAGTGAAGCTTTCTTT
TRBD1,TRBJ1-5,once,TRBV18,CASSPDRGFTGNQPQHF,TGTGCCAGCTCACCAGACAGGGGTTTCACGGGCAATCAGCCCCAGCATTTT
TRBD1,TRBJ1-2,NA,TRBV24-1,CATSDSLDRGRGYGYTF,TGTGCCACCAGTGACTCCTTGGACAGGGGGCGAGGCTATGGCTACACCTTC
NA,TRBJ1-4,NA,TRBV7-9,CASSAQGLGGVKLFF,TGTGCCAGCAGCGCCCAGGGGCTGGGGGGTGTTAAACTGTTTTTT
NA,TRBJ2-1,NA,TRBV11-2,CASSLEFGGNEQFF,TGTGCCAGCAGCTTAGAATTCGGAGGGAATGAGCAGTTCTTC
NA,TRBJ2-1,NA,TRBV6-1,CASSDVQGREQFF,TGTGCCAGCAGTGACGTACAGGGAAGAGAGCAGTTCTTC
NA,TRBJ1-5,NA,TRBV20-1,CSASGINQPQHF,TGCAGTGCTAGTGGTATCAATCAGCCCCAGCATTTT
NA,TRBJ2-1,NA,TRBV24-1,CATSDSGTSPSSYNEQFF,TGTGCCACCAGTGACTCCGGGACGTCTCCAAGCTCCTACAATGAGCAGTTCTTC
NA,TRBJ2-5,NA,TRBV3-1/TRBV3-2,CASSQDPRHQETQYF,TGTGCCAGCAGCCAAGATCCGCGGCATCAAGAGACCCAGTACTTC
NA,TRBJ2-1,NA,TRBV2,CASSGGVAIYNEQFF,TGTGCCAGCAGTGGTGGGGTAGCGATCTACAATGAGCAGTTCTTC
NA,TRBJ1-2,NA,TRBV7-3,CASSSTGGSYGYTF,TGTGCCAGCAGCTCCACCGGGGGGAGCTATGGCTACACCTTC
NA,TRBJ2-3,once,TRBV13,CASSLGRRAGTLSTDTQYF,TGTGCCAGCAGCTTAGGCCGAAGGGCAGGAACACTTAGCACAGATACGCAGTATTTT
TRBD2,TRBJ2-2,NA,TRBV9,CASQGGENTGELFF,TGTGCCAGCCAGGGAGGGGAGAACACCGGGGAGCTGTTTTTT
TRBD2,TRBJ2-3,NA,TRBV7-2,CASSPGLAGAGTQYF,TGTGCCAGCAGCCCGGGACTAGCGGGGGCAGGAACGCAGTATTTT
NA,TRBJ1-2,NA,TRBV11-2,CASSPKKWGAVYYGYTF,TGTGCCAGCAGCCCCAAGAAATGGGGGGCGGTTTACTATGGCTACACCTTC
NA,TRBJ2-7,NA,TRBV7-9,CASSQGGEGPYEQYF,TGTGCCAGCAGCCAGGGGGGGGAGGGCCCCTACGAGCAGTACTTC
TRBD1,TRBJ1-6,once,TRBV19,CASSPMGLQGSFYNSPLHF,TGTGCCAGTAGTCCGATGGGATTACAGGGGTCTTTCTATAATTCACCCCTCCACTTT
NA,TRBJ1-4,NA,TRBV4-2,CASSGKLDGEKLFF,TGTGCCAGCAGCGGAAAACTGGACGGGGAAAAACTGTTTTTT
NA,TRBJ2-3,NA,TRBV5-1,CASSLRVIGTDTQYF,TGCGCCAGCAGCTTGAGAGTAATTGGGACAGATACGCAGTATTTT
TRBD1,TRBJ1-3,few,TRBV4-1,CASSQSDRAEGNTIYF,TGCGCCAGCAGCCAATCGGACAGGGCTGAGGGAAACACCATATATTTT
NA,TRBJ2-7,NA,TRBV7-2,CASSFRVGTYEQYF,TGTGCCAGCAGCTTCCGGGTCGGAACCTACGAGCAGTACTTC
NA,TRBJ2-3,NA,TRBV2,CASRGETQYF,TGTGCCAGCAGGGGGGAGACGCAGTATTTT
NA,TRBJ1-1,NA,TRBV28,CASSGEARRGGEAFF,TGTGCCAGCAGTGGAGAAGCCCGGAGGGGGGGTGAGGCTTTCTTT
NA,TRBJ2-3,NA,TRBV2,CASSDLGAGTQYF,TGTGCCAGCAGTGACTTAGGGGCAGGTACGCAGTATTTT
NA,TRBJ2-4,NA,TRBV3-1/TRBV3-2,CASSQGPHIQYF,TGTGCCAGCAGCCAAGGGCCGCACATTCAGTACTTC
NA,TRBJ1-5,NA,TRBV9,CASSPRTGNQPQHF,TGTGCCAGCAGCCCCCGGACCGGGAATCAGCCCCAGCATTTT
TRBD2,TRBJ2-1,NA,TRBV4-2,CASSQEGTSGYNEQFF,TGTGCCAGCAGCCAAGAGGGGACTAGCGGCTACAATGAGCAGTTCTTC
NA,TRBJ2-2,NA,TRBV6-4,CASSLGVAKNTGELFF,TGTGCCAGCAGCCTAGGGGTAGCGAAGAACACCGGGGAGCTGTTTTTT
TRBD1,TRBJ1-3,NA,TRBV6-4,CASSAKGGADTIYF,TGTGCCAGCAGTGCGAAAGGGGGCGCGGACACCATATATTTT
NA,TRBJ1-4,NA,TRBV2,CASSGSINEKLFF,TGTGCCAGCTCCGGGTCGATAAATGAAAAACTGTTTTTT
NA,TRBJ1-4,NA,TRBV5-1,CASSFGTGLNEKLFF,TGCGCCAGCAGCTTTGGCACAGGGCTGAATGAAAAACTGTTTTTT
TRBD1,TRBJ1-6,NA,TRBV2,CASSEVAGGSPLHF,TGTGCCAGCAGTGAGGTGGCAGGGGGTTCACCCCTCCACTTT
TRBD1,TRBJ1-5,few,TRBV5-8,CASTRTGGDNQPQHF,TGTGCCAGCACCCGGACAGGGGGGGACAATCAGCCCCAGCATTTT
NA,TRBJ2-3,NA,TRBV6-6,CASSSRDIRGTDTQYF,TGTGCCAGCAGTTCCCGAGACATTCGGGGCACAGATACGCAGTATTTT
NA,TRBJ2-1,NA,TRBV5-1,CASSFYGGPSYNEQFF,TGCGCCAGCAGCTTTTACGGGGGCCCTTCCTACAATGAGCAGTTCTTC
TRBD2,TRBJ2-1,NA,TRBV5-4,CASSLAGGQYNEQFF,TGTGCCAGCAGCCTAGCGGGGGGCCAATACAATGAGCAGTTCTTC
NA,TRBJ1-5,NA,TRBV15,CATSRGRGIGQPQHF,TGTGCCACCAGCAGAGGGAGGGGTATAGGTCAGCCCCAGCATTTT
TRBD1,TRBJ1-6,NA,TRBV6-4,CASSDRYRGWGDNSPLHF,TGTGCCAGCAGTGACCGCTACAGGGGATGGGGGGATAATTCACCCCTCCACTTT
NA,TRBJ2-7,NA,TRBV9,CASSAETGHSYEQYF,TGTGCCAGCAGCGCGGAGACAGGTCATTCCTACGAGCAGTACTTC
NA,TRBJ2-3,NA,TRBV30,CAWSTGMRDTQYF,TGTGCCTGGAGTACTGGGATGCGGGATACGCAGTATTTT
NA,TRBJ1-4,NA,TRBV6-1,CASSEFIESGDEKLFF,TGTGCCAGCAGTGAATTTATCGAGTCAGGGGATGAAAAACTGTTTTTT
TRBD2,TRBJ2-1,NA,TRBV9,CASSLPPTGTINEQFF,TGTGCCAGCAGCCTACCTCCGACCGGGACTATCAATGAGCAGTTCTTC
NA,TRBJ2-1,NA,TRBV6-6,CASTPGAGEQFF,TGTGCCAGCACCCCAGGGGCGGGTGAGCAGTTCTTC
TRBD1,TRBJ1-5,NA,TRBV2,CASSPRTGGKSNQPQHF,TGTGCCAGCAGTCCTAGGACAGGGGGCAAGAGCAATCAGCCCCAGCATTTT